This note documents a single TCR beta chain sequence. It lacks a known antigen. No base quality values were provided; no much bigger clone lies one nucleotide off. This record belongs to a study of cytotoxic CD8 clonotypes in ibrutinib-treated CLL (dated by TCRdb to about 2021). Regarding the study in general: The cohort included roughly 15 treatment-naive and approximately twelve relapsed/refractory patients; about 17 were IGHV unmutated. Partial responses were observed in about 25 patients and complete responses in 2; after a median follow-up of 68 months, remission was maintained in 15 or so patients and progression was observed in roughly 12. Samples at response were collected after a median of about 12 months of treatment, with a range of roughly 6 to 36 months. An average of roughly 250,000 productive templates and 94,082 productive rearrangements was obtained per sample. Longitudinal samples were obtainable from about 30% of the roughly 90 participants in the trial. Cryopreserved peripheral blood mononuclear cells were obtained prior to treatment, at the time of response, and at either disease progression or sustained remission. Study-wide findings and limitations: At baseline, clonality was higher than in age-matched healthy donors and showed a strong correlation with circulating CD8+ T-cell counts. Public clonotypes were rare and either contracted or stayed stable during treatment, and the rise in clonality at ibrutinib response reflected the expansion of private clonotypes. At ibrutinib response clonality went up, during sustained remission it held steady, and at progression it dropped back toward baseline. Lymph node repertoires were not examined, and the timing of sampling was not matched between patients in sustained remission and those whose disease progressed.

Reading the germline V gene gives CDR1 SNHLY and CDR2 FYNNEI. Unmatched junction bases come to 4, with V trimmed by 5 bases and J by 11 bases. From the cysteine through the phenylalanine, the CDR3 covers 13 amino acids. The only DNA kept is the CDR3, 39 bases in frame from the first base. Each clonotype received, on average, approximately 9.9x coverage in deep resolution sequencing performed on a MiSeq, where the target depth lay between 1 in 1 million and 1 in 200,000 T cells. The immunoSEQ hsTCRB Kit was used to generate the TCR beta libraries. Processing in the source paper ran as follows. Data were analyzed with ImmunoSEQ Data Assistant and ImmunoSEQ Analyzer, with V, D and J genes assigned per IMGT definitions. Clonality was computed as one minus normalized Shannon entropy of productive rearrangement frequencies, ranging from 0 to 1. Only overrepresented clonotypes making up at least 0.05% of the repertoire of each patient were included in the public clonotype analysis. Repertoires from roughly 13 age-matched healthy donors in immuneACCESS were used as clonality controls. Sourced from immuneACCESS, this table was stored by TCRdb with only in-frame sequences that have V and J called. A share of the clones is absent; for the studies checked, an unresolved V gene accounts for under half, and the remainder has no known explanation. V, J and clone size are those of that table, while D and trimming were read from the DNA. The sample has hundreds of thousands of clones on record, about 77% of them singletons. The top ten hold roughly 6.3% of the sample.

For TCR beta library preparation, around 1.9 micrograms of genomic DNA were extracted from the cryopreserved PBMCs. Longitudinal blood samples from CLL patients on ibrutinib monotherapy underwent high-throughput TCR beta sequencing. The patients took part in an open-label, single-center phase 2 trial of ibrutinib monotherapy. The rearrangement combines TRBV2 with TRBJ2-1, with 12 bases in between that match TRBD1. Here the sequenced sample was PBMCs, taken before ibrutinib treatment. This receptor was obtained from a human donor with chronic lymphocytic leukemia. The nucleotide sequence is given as TGTGCCAGCAGTATGGGGACAGGGGGCAAGCAGTTCTTC. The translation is CASSMGTGGKQFF.